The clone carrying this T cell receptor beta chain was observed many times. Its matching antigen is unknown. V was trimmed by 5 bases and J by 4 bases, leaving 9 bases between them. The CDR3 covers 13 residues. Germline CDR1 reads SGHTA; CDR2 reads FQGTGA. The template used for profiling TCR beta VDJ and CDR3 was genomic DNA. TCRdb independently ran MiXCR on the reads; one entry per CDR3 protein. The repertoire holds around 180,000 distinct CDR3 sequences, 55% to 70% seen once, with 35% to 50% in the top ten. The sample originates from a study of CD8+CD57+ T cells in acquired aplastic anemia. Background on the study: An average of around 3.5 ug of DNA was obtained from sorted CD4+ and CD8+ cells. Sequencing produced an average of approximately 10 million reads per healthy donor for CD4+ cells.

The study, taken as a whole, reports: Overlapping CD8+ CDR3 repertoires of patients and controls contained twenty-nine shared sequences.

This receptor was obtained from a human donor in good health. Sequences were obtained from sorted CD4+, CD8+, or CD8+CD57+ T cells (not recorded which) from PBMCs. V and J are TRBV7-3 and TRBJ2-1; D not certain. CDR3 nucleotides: TGTGCCAGCAGCCGGAGTGATTACAATGAGCAGTTCTTC. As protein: CASSRSDYNEQFF.